The rows below give T cell receptor beta chains drawn from one sample of a study of blood T cell repertoires in COVID-19. Assay: immunoSEQ multiplex PCR; the TCRdb copy retains only in-frame clones and omits some. The table shows approximately 220,000 clones, with 85% to 90% occurring only once. Sample: peripheral blood. The receptors come from a man aged 55 to 70 with acute or convalescent COVID-19. Each CDR3 is given with its conserved first and last residue.

len	v_gene	CDR3aa
16	TRBV2	CASRREQGAAYNEQFF
17	TRBV16	CASSQLGTGLSGNTIYF
16	TRBV28	CASSRTGGSYNSPLHF
17	TRBV7-9	CASSLEGGTYSNQPQHF
16	TRBV14	CASSQDSASSYNEQFF
16	TRBV4-1	CASSLMGQGSGTEAFF
15	TRBV28	CASSPRTGGSYEQYF
13	TRBV18	CASSPQGGQEQFF
14	TRBV10-1	CASRFWDSSYEQYF
17	TRBV21-1	CASSKVFIGQGSHEQYF
16	TRBV5-1	CASSLAGTGPPYGYTF
15	TRBV18	CASSPSRGASNEQFF
15	TRBV28	CAIRDTGPNNYGYTF
13	TRBV28	CASSLSQGNGYTF
13	TRBV30	CAWRLLGAKTQYF
15	TRBV6-5	CASSYSMDRGAGYTF
17	TRBV19	CASSIGSGGAHTGELFF
14	TRBV6-5	CASREYTSTDTQYF
18	TRBV7-2	CASSKRTLAGGSSYEQYF
11	TRBV5-6	CASSLTGEAFF
15	TRBV4-2	CASSQPTGLAGELFF
17	TRBV6-6	CASSPRVTSGGVNTQYF
17	TRBV7-2	CASSLLPGQTNTGELFF
11	TRBV19	CASSMSAEQFF
12	TRBV2	CASSPQIVRQFF
15	TRBV2	CATTQGSPAAGELFF
16	TRBV5-1	CASSTTGQGGSNEQFF
16	TRBV19	CASSSREGVSYNEQFF
15	TRBV24-1	CATSDTGTGLLEQYF
14	TRBV2	CASSEGQGAYGYTF
16	TRBV5-4	CASSKDPGLSSTEAFF
20	TRBV2	CASSAGLAGGTLNSYNEQFF
15	TRBV28	CASSLAQRGGQEQYF
12	TRBV6-5	CASEGQWTEAFF
15	TRBV7-2	CASSPRRSGRTEAFF
14	TRBV11-2	CASSFGYSYNEQFF
13	TRBV7-2	CASSLDRNQPQHF
17	TRBV14	CASSSKTGGVGTGELFF
13	TRBV12-5	CASGPDRNTEAFF
14	TRBV28	CASGLSGGLYGYTF
14	TRBV6-5	CASSSTGQGATTFF
15	TRBV7-9	CASSVGQGGTGELFF
13	TRBV7-9	CASSLDFNTEAFF
15	TRBV15	CATSRDRGTSYEQYF
14	TRBV6-5	CASSYGAGGNGYTF
13	TRBV21-1	CASSSTGVSEAFF
15	TRBV7-7	CASSSPGTGLGEQYF
17	TRBV4-1	CASSQGLAVTFNQPQHF
13	TRBV21-1	CATSVGTSYEQYF
14	TRBV5-4	CASSLRGSYNEQFF
15	TRBV7-6	CASSLYQSTNEKLFF
14	TRBV6-5	CASSYGGSTDTQYF
15	TRBV28	CASSYPGGPNEKLFF
17	TRBV28	CASSRGTSGFSYNEQFF
13	TRBV12-3/TRBV12-4	CASSFSGIYGYTF
13	TRBV5-1	CASSPVVGEKLFF
15	TRBV7-2	CASRTLAGGGETQYF